This T cell receptor (beta chain) was found in a study of blood T cell repertoires in COVID-19. Study in general: The study drew acute and convalescent COVID-19 samples from the United States, Italy and Spain. PBMCs, B-cell-depleted T cells, or T cells were the source of the cDNA or gDNA that made up the material.

This clone was counted between two and nine times. Germline V gene data show CDR1 as SEHNR and CDR2 as FQNEAQ (reference sequence). The V gene lost 4 bases and the J gene lost 4 bases, with 11 bases spanning the gap. The CDR3 runs 14 residues. Per the authors' pipeline: Reference gene primer amplification in the assay estimated nucleated cell counts. Here immunoSEQ multiplex PCR was the method, and the copy in TCRdb shows in-frame clones only, minus some. V, J and clone size are taken as reported in that table, and D and trimming were inferred from the DNA itself. The repertoire holds 200,000 or so clones, less than 90% seen once, with 5.1% in the top ten.

This TCR came from a woman aged 60 to 75 who had recovered from COVID-19. Sequenced material: peripheral blood. This chain joins TRBV7-9 and TRBJ2-1, with D possibly being TRBD1 (6 bases). The chain's CDR3 is CASSSPGQYNEQFF. The DNA for the CDR3 is TGTGCCAGCAGCTCCCCCGGACAGTACAATGAGCAGTTCTTC.